Presented here are 26 T cell receptor beta chains from one specimen sequenced in a study of blood T cell repertoires in COVID-19. Produced via immunoSEQ multiplex PCR; TCRdb's table is partial and in-frame only. The sample records about 150,000 clones, approximately 85% being singletons. The sequencing input was peripheral blood. These receptors all come from a man between 60 and 70 years old with COVID-19, enrolled during active disease.

The chain carries TRBV3-1 (or the pseudogene TRBV3-2) and TRBJ1-1, with no clear D. CDR1 and CDR2 from the germline V gene are LGHDT and YNNKEL (reference sequence). V was pared by 2 bases and J by 5 bases, with 9 bases between. The CDR3 covers 13 residues. In DNA, the CDR3 is TGTGCCAGCAGCCAATACGCGCGGACTGAAGCTTTCTTT. Encoded protein: CASSQYARTEAFF.

CDR3 nucleotides: TGTGCCGCTACAGGGTCTGGAAACACCATATATTTT. Translating it yields CAATGSGNTIYF. The V and J genes are TRBV19 and TRBJ1-3; D is possibly TRBD1 (6 bases). V lost 11 bases and J 1 base, leaving 9 bases between the germline ends. CDR1 is LNHDA and CDR2 is SQIVND in the germline V gene (reference sequence). CDR3 length: 12 residues.

The rearrangement links TRBV18 to TRBJ1-5, with 7 bases that match TRBD1. The J segment lost 6 bases and the V segment lost 3 bases, leaving 8 bases of the junction unmatched. The CDR3 loop spans 15 amino acids. The germline CDR1 and CDR2 sequences are KGHSH and LQKENI. The CDR3 region has the DNA TGTGCCAGCTCACCCCAGGGGGGATTTGCTCAGCCCCAGCATTTT. This encodes CASSPQGGFAQPQHF.

The chain links TRBV6-2 or TRBV6-3 to TRBJ1-1; weak D call: TRBD1 (6 bases). This CDR3 is 14 amino acids long. Germline V CDR1 and CDR2: MNHEY, SVGEGT. V gave up 6 bases and J gave up 3 bases, with 14 bases separating them. The CDR3 coding sequence is TGTGCCAGCAGCAACAGGGCGGTTGACACTGAAGCTTTCTTT. Translation: CASSNRAVDTEAFF.

The genes are TRBV11-3 and TRBJ2-1, with D perhaps TRBD2 (6 bases). Germline CDR1 reads SGHNT; CDR2 reads YENEEA. The length of the CDR3 is 13 residues. V lost 7 bases, J lost 2 bases, and 9 bases lay in between. This CDR3 reads CASKGGTYNEQFF. The CDR3 DNA sequence: TGTGCCAGCAAGGGCGGGACCTACAATGAGCAGTTCTTC.

The V and J genes are TRBV4-2 and TRBJ2-7; D possibly corresponds to TRBD2 (6 bases). Germline V lookup: CDR1 LGHNA, CDR2 YNFKEQ. V was trimmed by 0 bases and J by 0 bases, leaving 12 bases between them. The CDR3 has 16 residues. CDR3 region: CASSQDLTGDSYEQYF. CDR3 nucleotide sequence: TGTGCCAGCAGCCAAGATTTGACGGGGGACTCCTACGAGCAGTACTTC.

The table lists this clone with a count of one. The chain joins TRBV6-2 or TRBV6-3 to TRBJ1-5; TRBD1 agrees at 7 bases. Germline assignment: CDR1 MNHEY and CDR2 SVGEGT. V lost 0 bases to trimming and J lost 3 bases; unmatched junction nucleotides: 11. CDR3 length: 18 residues. CDR3 sequence reads: CASSYSFVVDRDNQPQHF. CDR3 DNA sequence: TGTGCCAGCAGTTACTCGTTCGTTGTAGACAGGGACAATCAGCCCCAGCATTTT.

This clone was observed a handful of times. The chain uses TRBV24-1 and TRBJ2-7; 11 bases line up with TRBD2. With 3 bases clipped from V and 4 bases from J, the junction kept 4 bases outside the gene matches. This CDR3 spans 15 amino acids. Germline assignment: CDR1 KGHDR and CDR2 SFDVKD. The CDR3 region is CATSDRLAGIYEQYF. The CDR3 DNA sequence: TGTGCCACCAGTGATCGACTAGCGGGAATATACGAGCAGTACTTC.

The J gene is TRBJ1-1, the V gene TRBV2; the D gene is possibly TRBD1 (5 bases). The CDR3 is 13 amino acids. Trimming pared 8 bases from V and 7 bases from J, leaving 17 bases between. Per germline, CDR1 SNHLY and CDR2 FYNNEI. As DNA, the CDR3 is TGTGCCAGCCATTTACAGGTGGGTCTTGAAGCTTTCTTT. Translation: CASHLQVGLEAFF.

V gene TRBV7-2 combines with J gene TRBJ2-3, with a tentative D call TRBD1 (7 bases). Germline V gene data show CDR1 as SGHTA and CDR2 as FQGNSA. There are 17 residues in the CDR3. V shed 0 bases and J shed 1 base, with 14 bases lying between them. CDR3 bases: TGTGCCAGCAGCTTAGCATCGGAGGGGGCTGGCACAGATACGCAGTATTTT. Translation: CASSLASEGAGTDTQYF.

The rearrangement joins TRBV19 to TRBJ1-1; 8 bases line up with TRBD1. Germline-derived CDR1 and CDR2 are LNHDA and SQIVND (reference sequence). With V trimmed by 6 bases and J by 4 bases, 7 bases remained unmatched. The CDR3 runs to 14 residues. As DNA, the CDR3 is TGTGCCAGTAGCGGACAGGGAATCACCACTGAAGCTTTCTTT. This gives the protein CASSGQGITTEAFF.

The chain couples TRBV5-1 to TRBJ2-7, with 8 bases matching TRBD2. Per the germline V gene, CDR1 is SGHRS and CDR2 is YFSETQ. CDR3 length: 15 amino acids. Trimming took 4 bases from V and 6 from J; bases not matched to a gene: 12. CDR3 residues: CASSDPGRAPLEQYF. The CDR3 coding sequence is TGCGCCAGCAGCGACCCCGGGAGGGCCCCTCTCGAGCAGTACTTC.

The chain links TRBV4-1 to TRBJ2-3; D may be TRBD2 (6 bases). The germline gives CDR1 MGHRA, CDR2 YSYEKL. V lost 4 bases to trimming and J lost 0 bases, with 14 bases between them. The CDR3 contains 16 residues. CDR3 amino acids: CASSPGGGVSTDTQYF. DNA of the CDR3: TGCGCCAGCAGCCCCGGCGGCGGGGTTAGCACAGATACGCAGTATTTT.

The chain joins TRBV18 to TRBJ1-4; no clear D. V lost 3 bases and J 6 bases, leaving 8 bases between the germline ends. Germline CDR1 and CDR2: KGHSH and LQKENI. This CDR3 region has 13 residues. Here the CDR3 reads CASSPGGDEKLFF. CDR3 DNA sequence: TGTGCCAGCTCACCGGGAGGAGATGAAAAACTGTTTTTT.

J is TRBJ1-1 and V is TRBV7-9; 10 bases are a match to TRBD1. The germline V gene has CDR1 SEHNR and CDR2 FQNEAQ (reference sequence). The CDR3 contains 16 residues. Trimming took 5 bases from V and 4 from J; bases not matched to a gene: 10. The chain's CDR3 is CASSLSGTGVSTEAFF. The CDR3 DNA reads TGTGCCAGCAGCCTTTCCGGGACAGGGGTCAGCACTGAAGCTTTCTTT.

This sequence joins TRBV7-8 and TRBJ1-1; the match to TRBD1 covers 9 bases. The CDR3 runs 15 residues. From germline, CDR1 is SGHVS and CDR2 FQNEAQ. The junction had 9 bases not matched to a gene; V was cut back by 5 bases and J by 5 bases. In DNA, the CDR3 is TGTGCCAGCAGCCTCTCGACAGGGGGGGGAACTGAAGCTTTCTTT. This translates into CASSLSTGGGTEAFF.

This clone has just one count. The chain couples TRBV24-1 to TRBJ2-4; D is perhaps TRBD2 (5 bases). This CDR3 comprises 16 residues. V gave up 4 bases and J gave up 1 base, with 13 bases separating them. Germline-derived CDR1 and CDR2 are KGHDR and SFDVKD. The DNA of the CDR3 is TGTGCCACCAGTGACCCCGTGGGCGGGGCCAAAAACATTCAGTACTTC. It translates to CATSDPVGGAKNIQYF.

J is TRBJ2-2 and V is TRBV3-1 (or the pseudogene TRBV3-2); D is possibly TRBD1 (6 bases). V shed 3 bases and J shed 4 bases, with 12 bases lying between them. This CDR3 comprises 15 residues. Germline lookup yields CDR1 LGHDT and CDR2 YNNKEL (reference sequence). DNA for the CDR3: TGTGCCAGCAGCCATAGGGGGAAGATCACCGGGGAGCTGTTTTTT. It is translated as CASSHRGKITGELFF.

V gene TRBV15 combines with J gene TRBJ2-1; a possible D gene is TRBD2 (5 bases). The CDR3 consists of 14 residues. CDR1 and CDR2 from the germline V gene are LNHNV and YYDKDF (reference sequence). V was pared by 4 bases and J by 4 bases, with 11 bases between. The CDR3 DNA reads as TGTGCCACCAGCACCCGGAGCGGTTACAATGAGCAGTTCTTC. This sequence encodes CATSTRSGYNEQFF.

The chain links TRBV7-8 to TRBJ1-5; 10 bases align to TRBD1. This CDR3 has 16 amino acids. Trimming at V came to 5 bases and at J to 2 bases, leaving 6 bases not matched to a gene. Germline CDR1 and CDR2: SGHVS and FQNEAQ. CDR3 loop: CASSAAGTGGNQPQHF. The CDR3 coding sequence is TGTGCCAGCAGCGCCGCCGGGACAGGGGGCAATCAGCCCCAGCATTTT.

The chain links TRBV25-1 to TRBJ2-2; 11 bases fit TRBD1. Germline assignment: CDR1 MGHDK and CDR2 SYGVNS. Losses at the gene ends were 7 bases for V and 6 bases for J; bases not matched to a gene: 1. The CDR3 spans 13 residues. The CDR3 sequence: CASTGQGAGELFF. CDR3 in DNA: TGTGCCAGCACGGGACAGGGGGCCGGGGAGCTGTTTTTT.

V is TRBV9 and J is TRBJ2-2; perhaps TRBD2 as D (5 bases). The CDR3 is 15 residues long. V lost 4 bases and J lost 1, with 11 bases in between. Germline CDR1 is SGDLS and CDR2 is YYNGEE. CDR3 sequence reads: CASSSRAGNTGELFF. The CDR3 region has the DNA TGTGCCAGCAGCTCCCGGGCGGGGAACACCGGGGAGCTGTTTTTT.

The chain combines TRBV6-5 with TRBJ2-7; D is unclear. The CDR3 has 13 residues. Trimming removed 7 bases at V and 0 bases at J, with 10 bases between. Germline CDR1 and CDR2: MNHEY and SVGAGI. In DNA form, the CDR3 reads TGTGCCAGCAAGCTCGCACTCTCCTACGAGCAGTACTTC. Translation: CASKLALSYEQYF.

This clone was observed a few times. The chain joins TRBV7-3 to TRBJ1-6; D possibly corresponds to TRBD1 (5 bases). CDR3 length equals 16 residues. Germline CDR1 is SGHTA and CDR2 is FQGTGA. Trimming cost V 3 bases and J 9 bases, with 18 bases left between them. The CDR3 DNA is TGTGCCAGCAGCTTGTTGGGGGGACTGGGCACTTCACCCCTCCACTTT. Its translation: CASSLLGGLGTSPLHF. Combining the CDR3 with reference TRBV7-3 and TRBJ1-6 gives the whole variable domain GAGVSQTPSNKVTEKGKYVELRCDPISGHTALYWYRQSLGQGPEFLIYFQGTGAADDSGLPNDRFFAVRPEGSVSTLKIQRTERGDSAVYLCASSLLGGLGTSPLHFGNGTRLTVT.

This clone showed up just once. The rearrangement uses TRBV4-3 and TRBJ1-6, with a weak D call TRBD1 (5 bases). Trimming removed 2 bases at V and 14 bases at J, with 28 bases between. CDR1 and CDR2 from the germline V gene are LGHNA and YSLEER. The length of the CDR3 is 18 residues. This chain's CDR3 is CASSQIILRTSLSGTLHF. The CDR3 DNA is TGCGCCAGCAGCCAAATAATTCTGAGGACATCGCTTAGTGGGACCCTCCACTTT.

The rearrangement joins TRBV5-1 to TRBJ2-3; 7 positions agree with TRBD1. V shed 6 bases and J 3 bases; nucleotides not matched to a gene: 7. The CDR3 runs 14 residues. In germline, CDR1 is SGHRS, CDR2 YFSETQ. This chain's CDR3 is CASKTGDRTDTQYF. The CDR3 coding sequence is TGCGCCAGCAAAACAGGGGACCGGACAGATACGCAGTATTTT.